The source of this T cell receptor gamma chain is a study of gamma-delta T cells after stem cell transplantation (dated by TCRdb to 2016 to 2017). About this clone: Its recognized antigen is unknown. No base qualities exist here, and no much larger clone lies one base off it.

V trim: 8 bases; J trim: 8 bases; unmatched bases: 12. The CDR3 sequence holds 12 residues, the cysteine and phenylalanine included. Only CDR3 DNA is held: 36 bases, read in frame from base 1. The germline V gene (reference sequence) gives CDR1 as GITISATS and CDR2 as ISYDGTV. Library generation was performed with RT-PCR. Sequencing relied on an Illumina MiSeq. Clonotypes were called again by TCRdb from the public reads via CATT, and duplicate nucleotide sequences were then merged into one entry. In this sample the table shows about 3,000 gamma-chain clones, roughly a sixth of which occur a single time. Roughly 3.6% of the sample is taken by the ten largest.

The receptor chain draws on TRGV9 and TRGJ1 or TRGJ2. Sequenced sample: gamma-delta T cells. The clonotype was recovered from a human donor. It is not recorded whose cells these are; they may come from a transplant donor. In nucleotide form, the sequence is TGTGCCTTGTTGGATTTTCTAGATAAGAAACTCTTT. Its product reads: CALLDFLDKKLF.